One sample yielded the 18 T cell receptor beta chains listed below, sequenced in a study of shared clonotypes between healthy human individuals. Sequenced by immunoSEQ multiplex PCR; TCRdb stores in-frame clones only, minus some. The repertoire holds about half a million clones, with 70% to 80% as singletons. The sequenced sample consisted of PBMCs. The receptors come from a woman aged 40 to 50 in good health. Some clones in this sample may be carry-over from other donors' samples.

Only one count was recorded for this clone. CDR3 amino acids: CASSLDGTVTEKLFF. In nucleotides, the CDR3 is TGCGCCAGCAGCTTGGATGGGACAGTAACTGAAAAACTGTTTTTT. The chain is built from TRBV5-1 and TRBJ1-4; TRBD1 matches 7 bases. The CDR3 is 15 residues long. V lost 0 bases to trimming and J lost 7 bases; unmatched junction nucleotides: 6. Germline values: CDR1 SGHRS, CDR2 YFSETQ.

This clone came up many times. The CDR3 DNA reads TGCGCCAGCACAGATACAGGGGGAGACACTGAAGCTTTCTTT. Amino acids: CASTDTGGDTEAFF. V is TRBV5-1 and J is TRBJ1-1; TRBD1 aligns across 8 bases. The length of the CDR3 is 14 residues. The ends lost 6 bases at V and 3 bases at J; junction bases unmatched: 7. CDR1 is SGHRS and CDR2 is YFSETQ in the germline V gene. The full variable domain, in which reference TRBV5-1 and TRBJ1-1 provide the parts outside the CDR3, is KAGVTQTPRYLIKTRGQQVTLSCSPISGHRSVSWYQQTPGQGLQFLFEYFSETQRNKGNFPGRFSGRQFSNSRSEMNVSTLELGDSALYLCASTDTGGDTEAFFGQGTRLTVV.

The J gene is TRBJ2-4, the V gene TRBV28; D is uncertain. This CDR3 spans 14 amino acids. V was cut by 3 bases and J by 6 bases, with 12 bases left in between. Germline V lookup: CDR1 MDHEN, CDR2 SYDVKM. For the CDR3, the DNA is TGTGCCAGCAGTTTGGAGACCTGGGGAAACATTCAGTACTTC. It specifies CASSLETWGNIQYF.

J is TRBJ1-5 and V is TRBV4-1; 8 bases line up with TRBD1. The CDR3 length is 15 residues. The junction had 4 bases not matched to a gene; V was cut back by 1 base and J by 5 bases. Germline CDR1 MGHRA, CDR2 YSYEKL. The CDR3 sequence: CASSQADRDHQPQHF. The CDR3 DNA reads as TGCGCCAGCAGCCAAGCGGACAGGGACCATCAGCCCCAGCATTTT.

The V gene is TRBV4-1, the J gene TRBJ1-1, with no clear D. Germline assignment: CDR1 MGHRA and CDR2 YSYEKL. The CDR3 covers 15 residues. V lost 5 bases and J 1 base, leaving 14 bases between the germline ends. The CDR3 DNA reads as TGCGCCAGCAGCTCCAACAGAATTTCGAACACTGAAGCTTTCTTT. It specifies CASSSNRISNTEAFF.

Comment on this clone: At one boundary the junction diverges from the germline segment, which might be a read error. This chain joins TRBV7-9 and TRBJ2-2; D is perhaps TRBD2 (6 bases). CDR1 is SEHNR, CDR2 FQNEAQ, per germline (reference sequence). The CDR3 is 16 residues long. CDR3 region: CASSVAGSGVTGELFF. CDR3 nucleotides: TGTGCCAGCAGCGTAGCCGGGTCGGGAGTCACCGGGGAGCTGTTTTTT. The variable domain in full, completed from reference TRBV7-9 and TRBJ2-2, reads DTGVSQNPRHKITKRGQNVTFRCDPISEHNRLYWYRQTLGQGPEFLTYFQNEAQLEKSRLLSDRFSAERPKGSFSTLEIQRTEQGDSAMYLCASSVAGSGVTGELFFGEGSRLTVL.

This chain joins TRBV7-9 and TRBJ2-3, with D possibly TRBD2 on 6 matching bases. There are 15 residues in the CDR3. V lost 5 bases to trimming and J lost 1 base, with 13 bases between them. The germline gives CDR1 SEHNR, CDR2 FQNEAQ (reference sequence). CDR3 protein: CASSQAGVGTDTQYF. The CDR3 DNA sequence: TGTGCCAGCAGCCAAGCGGGCGTGGGCACAGATACGCAGTATTTT.

The chain combines TRBV19 with TRBJ1-2; D is unresolved. The CDR3 contains 16 residues. The germline V gene has CDR1 LNHDA and CDR2 SQIVND (reference sequence). V lost 3 bases to trimming and J lost 5 bases, with 19 bases between them. The CDR3 region is CASSIAVRGPGYGYTF. CDR3 nucleotide sequence: TGTGCCAGTAGTATTGCAGTAAGAGGGCCAGGATATGGCTACACCTTC.

CDR3: CASSLEREWYEQYF. The CDR3 nucleotides read TGTGCCAGCAGCTTAGAGCGGGAGTGGTACGAGCAGTACTTC. The V call is TRBV7-8, the J call TRBJ2-7; 8 positions agree with TRBD2. The CDR3 runs to 14 residues. Germline CDR1 and CDR2: SGHVS and FQNEAQ. Trimming at V came to 1 base and at J to 4 bases, leaving 3 bases not matched to a gene.

DNA for the CDR3: TGTGCCAGCAGCCAAGAAGGGACAGGACTCTCCGAGCAGTACTTC. Translation: CASSQEGTGLSEQYF. J is TRBJ2-7 and V is TRBV4-2; TRBD1 matches at 8 bases. This CDR3 comprises 15 residues. Germline V gene lookup returns CDR1 LGHNA and CDR2 YNFKEQ. Losses at the gene ends were 0 bases for V and 6 bases for J; bases not matched to a gene: 7.

This CDR3 reads CATLGTGRGYTF. CDR3 nucleotide sequence: TGTGCCACCTTGGGAACGGGCCGTGGCTACACCTTC. V gene TRBV10-3 combines with J gene TRBJ1-2; D is unresolved. V shed 10 bases and J shed 7 bases, with 16 bases lying between them. CDR1 and CDR2 from the germline V gene are ENHRY and SYGVKD. This CDR3 has 12 residues.

In its sample, this clone was seen once. The chain has TRBV5-5 and TRBJ2-2, with D unresolved. From germline, CDR1 is SGHKS and CDR2 YYEKEE (reference sequence). With 0 bases removed from V and 0 bases from J, the gap between germline ends came to 9 bases. The CDR3 is made up of 16 amino acids. Here the CDR3 reads CASSLGVAPNTGELFF. The CDR3 nucleotides are TGTGCCAGCAGCTTGGGGGTAGCCCCGAACACCGGGGAGCTGTTTTTT.

CDR3 bases: TGTGCCAGTAGTGTAACAGATACGCAGTATTTT. This sequence encodes CASSVTDTQYF. The chain is built from TRBV19 and TRBJ2-3; D unresolved. The CDR3 runs to 11 residues. CDR1 and CDR2 (germline): LNHDA, SQIVND (reference sequence). Trimming stripped 5 bases from V and 3 bases from J, with 3 bases between.

V and J are TRBV28 and TRBJ1-5; D gene unclear. This CDR3 comprises 15 residues. The germline CDR1 and CDR2 sequences are MDHEN and SYDVKM. Trimming stripped 6 bases from V and 2 bases from J, with 14 bases between. For the CDR3, the DNA is TGTGCCAGCAGCCTACCCGGGGTAGGCAATCAGCCCCAGCATTTT. As protein: CASSLPGVGNQPQHF.

The genes are TRBV11-2 and TRBJ2-3; D call uncertain. V lost 4 bases and J lost 4, with 9 bases in between. CDR3 length: 13 residues. The germline V gene encodes CDR1 SGHAT and CDR2 FQNNGV. The CDR3 spells CASSWHLADTQYF. CDR3 bases: TGTGCCAGCAGCTGGCACTTGGCAGATACGCAGTATTTT.

The chain recombines TRBV5-1 with TRBJ2-1; 8 bases align to TRBD2. The V and J ends lost 2 bases and 8 bases, in that order; junction bases with no gene match: 3. CDR1 is SGHRS, CDR2 YFSETQ, per germline. CDR3 length equals 13 residues. CDR3 loop: CASSLGTSHEQFF. The CDR3 DNA reads TGCGCCAGCAGCTTAGGGACTAGTCATGAGCAGTTCTTC. The complete variable domain, with remaining parts taken from reference TRBV5-1 and TRBJ2-1, reads KAGVTQTPRYLIKTRGQQVTLSCSPISGHRSVSWYQQTPGQGLQFLFEYFSETQRNKGNFPGRFSGRQFSNSRSEMNVSTLELGDSALYLCASSLGTSHEQFFGPGTRLTVL.

The genes are TRBV4-1 and TRBJ2-7; TRBD2 matches at 11 bases. Germline CDR1 reads MGHRA; CDR2 reads YSYEKL. This CDR3 region has 15 residues. Trimming at V came to 0 bases and at J to 3 bases, leaving 1 base not matched to a gene. The CDR3 protein is CASSQEGTSGYEQYF. CDR3 in DNA: TGCGCCAGCAGCCAAGAGGGGACTAGCGGCTACGAGCAGTACTTC.

V and J are TRBV18 and TRBJ2-7; possible D gene TRBD1, 6 bases. Germline V lookup: CDR1 KGHSH, CDR2 LQKENI. The CDR3 is made up of 15 amino acids. V lost 0 bases, J lost 3 bases, and 12 bases lay in between. The CDR3, as DNA: TGTGCCAGCTCACCACCTTCCAAAGGGGGCTACGAGCAGTACTTC. It codes for CASSPPSKGGYEQYF.